This T cell receptor (beta chain) derives from a study of vaccination effects on CD4 cells after COVID-19. Sequencing followed a ViraFEST assay step that expanded antigen-specific CD4+ T cells with viral peptide pools. Investigators separated out CD4+ T cells once 10 days of culture had passed. Prior SARS-CoV-2 infection was absent in the vaccine recipients, as shown by negative nucleocapsid antibodies. In the cultures, half the medium was exchanged for IL-2 medium on days 3 and 7. Measured with immunoSEQ multiplex PCR; TCRdb has only the in-frame clones, and not every one. The table records over 55,000 clones, roughly 75% of them present only once. CDR1 and CDR2 (germline): SGDLS, YYNGEE. This CDR3 is built from 18 residues. The ends were cut back, 2 bases at V and 3 bases at J, with 24 bases in the middle. Remarks on this clone: Its antigen is not known.

The sequence was obtained from a human donor who received a COVID-19 vaccine. The sample in question was CD4+ T cells from PBMCs cultured with HCoV-OC43 spike peptides, obtained before COVID-19 vaccination. The subset was: HCoV-OC43 spike overlapping peptide pool stimulation. The chain couples TRBV9 to TRBJ2-7; unclear D gene. As DNA, the CDR3 is TGTGCCAGCAGCGTGAGAAGGTCAAACCTCAGTCCAATCTACGAGCAGTACGTC. Translated: CASSVRRSNLSPIYEQYV.